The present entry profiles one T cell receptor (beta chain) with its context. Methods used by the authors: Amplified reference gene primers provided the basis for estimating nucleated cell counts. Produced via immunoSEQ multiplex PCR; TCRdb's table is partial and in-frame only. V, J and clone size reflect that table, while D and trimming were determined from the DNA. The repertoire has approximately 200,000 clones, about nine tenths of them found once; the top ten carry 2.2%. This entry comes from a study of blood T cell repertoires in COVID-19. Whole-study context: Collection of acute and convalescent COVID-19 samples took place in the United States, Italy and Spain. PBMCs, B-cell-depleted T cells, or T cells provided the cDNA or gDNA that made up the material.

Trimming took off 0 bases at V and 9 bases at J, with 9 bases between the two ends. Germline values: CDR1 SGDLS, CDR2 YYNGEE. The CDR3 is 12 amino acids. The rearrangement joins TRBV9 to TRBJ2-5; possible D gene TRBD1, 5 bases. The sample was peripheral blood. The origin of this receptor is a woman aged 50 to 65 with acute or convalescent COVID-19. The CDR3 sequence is CASSVVGLPQYF. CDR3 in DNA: TGTGCCAGCAGCGTAGTGGGGCTCCCCCAGTACTTC.